Each of the 10 T cell receptor beta chains below was sequenced from the same sample in a study of siplizumab effects on memory and regulatory T cells. Libraries were prepared by immunoSEQ multiplex PCR; TCRdb keeps only in-frame clonotypes and omits some of them. The data contain some 75,000 clones, 93% of them singletons. The specimen was CD8+ T cells sorted from blood. The receptors here all came from a human donor in good health.

This chain connects TRBV29-1 to TRBJ2-5, with D unresolved. The germline V gene has CDR1 SQVTM and CDR2 ANQGSEA. V dropped 7 bases and J dropped 3 bases, with 15 bases sitting between them. This CDR3 is 13 amino acids long. CDR3 sequence (DNA): TGCAGCGCCAGGATTTTGGATGAAGAGACCCAGTACTTC. Its protein is CSARILDEETQYF.

This clone was seen once. The chain employs TRBV11-2 and TRBJ2-3; TRBD1 or TRBD2 may be the D gene (5 bases each). From germline, CDR1 is SGHAT and CDR2 FQNNGV. V was clipped by 4 bases and J by 2 bases, with 16 bases between them. This CDR3 contains 16 residues. The DNA for the CDR3 is TGTGCCAGCAGCTCCCCCACGGGGCCCTACACAGATACGCAGTATTTT. Translating it yields CASSSPTGPYTDTQYF.

This clone has just one count. CDR3 nucleotide sequence: TGTGCCAGCAGTTTGACAGAGATGAACACTGAAGCTTTCTTT. This gives the protein CASSLTEMNTEAFF. J is TRBJ1-1 and V is TRBV28; tentative D call: TRBD1 (5 bases). CDR1 is MDHEN, CDR2 SYDVKM, per germline. V was trimmed by 3 bases and J by 0 bases, leaving 8 bases between them. This CDR3 has 14 residues.

V and J are TRBV9 and TRBJ2-2; TRBD2 aligns across 11 bases. Germline V gives CDR1 SGDLS, CDR2 YYNGEE. Germline trimming cut 3 bases from V and 6 bases from J; bases unmatched to any gene: 1. The CDR3 consists of 14 residues. In nucleotides, the CDR3 is TGTGCCAGCAGCGCTAGCGGGGGGCCCGGGGAGCTGTTTTTT. This sequence encodes CASSASGGPGELFF.

In its sample, this clone was seen once. CDR3 in DNA: TGTGCCAGCAGTTTAGGAGGGTTGAGCTCCTACGAGCAGTACTTC. The encoded protein is CASSLGGLSSYEQYF. The chain uses TRBV27 and TRBJ2-7; D possibly corresponds to TRBD2 (6 bases). Trimming removed 2 bases at V and 0 bases at J, with 11 bases between. The CDR3 is 15 amino acids. Germline loops: CDR1 MNHEY, CDR2 SMNVEV (reference sequence).

The V gene is TRBV4-3, the J gene TRBJ2-5; 9 bases agree with TRBD1. Germline assignment: CDR1 LGHNA and CDR2 YSLEER. The J segment lost 5 bases and the V segment lost 1 base, leaving 5 bases of the junction unmatched. This CDR3 spans 15 amino acids. CDR3 sequence reads: CASSQGTGVDETQYF. The CDR3 DNA reads TGCGCCAGCAGCCAAGGGACAGGGGTGGATGAGACCCAGTACTTC.

Only one count was recorded for this clone. This sequence joins TRBV27 and TRBJ1-1; 11 bases are shared with TRBD1. After removal of 5 bases from V and 9 bases from J, the junction contained 8 bases not matched to a gene. Germline loops: CDR1 MNHEY, CDR2 SMNVEV (reference sequence). This CDR3 comprises 14 residues. DNA for the CDR3: TGTGCCAGCAGTGTATGGACAGGGGGCGGGAAAGCTTTCTTT. Translation gives CASSVWTGGGKAFF.

The chain couples TRBV28 to TRBJ2-7, with 7 bases identical to TRBD1. The CDR3 consists of 13 residues. The V segment lost 5 bases and the J segment 2 bases; nucleotides outside the gene matches: 3. Germline-derived CDR1 and CDR2 are MDHEN and SYDVKM. For the CDR3, the DNA is TGTGCCAGCAGTCCGGGACAGCCCTACGAGCAGTACTTC. Its translation: CASSPGQPYEQYF.

The chain uses TRBV27 and TRBJ2-5, with D tentatively TRBD1 (5 bases). Germline CDR1 reads MNHEY; CDR2 reads SMNVEV (reference sequence). The CDR3 is made up of 14 amino acids. The V end lost 1 base, the J end lost 3 bases, and 9 bases lay between the germline ends. The CDR3 DNA is TGTGCCAGCAGTTTATTGGACAAAAAAGAGACCCAGTACTTC. Translated, it gives CASSLLDKKETQYF.

The chain uses TRBV5-4 and TRBJ1-2; tentatively, D is TRBD1 (5 bases). Germline V gives CDR1 SGHNT, CDR2 YYREEE (reference sequence). The CDR3 has 15 amino acids. Trimming took off 2 bases at V and 3 bases at J, with 14 bases between the two ends. CDR3 nucleotides: TGTGCCAGCAGCTTTACAGGCCTCCTAGACTATGGCTACACCTTC. This sequence encodes CASSFTGLLDYGYTF.